What follows describes a single T cell receptor beta chain. Primers used in a second PCR of about 6 to 11 cycles were a sample-barcoded 5' primer and a J-beta primer mix. From the 5' RACE reads, TCRdb called clonotypes with MiXCR, one entry per CDR3 protein. The sample has roughly 1 million distinct CDR3 sequences, approximately 26% seen once; the top ten hold around 0.75%. The CDR3 contains 14 residues. V lost 7 bases and J lost 2, with 13 bases in between. The data were taken from a study of blood T cells in healthy people across ages. Per sample, extraction of total RNA gave at least 5 micrograms in every case. These data also featured in a second study, about T cells of mothers and their children. From that paper: RNA extracted was entirely used for cDNA synthesis, 1.5 ug per 15 ul.

Material for sequencing was blood. The rearrangement uses TRBV12-3 or TRBV12-4 and TRBJ2-3; D is perhaps TRBD1 (6 bases). This clonotype was obtained from a girl aged 2-15 years in good health. CDR3: CASTSTGPTDTQYF. The CDR3 bases are TGTGCCAGCACCTCGACAGGACCCACAGATACGCAGTATTTT.